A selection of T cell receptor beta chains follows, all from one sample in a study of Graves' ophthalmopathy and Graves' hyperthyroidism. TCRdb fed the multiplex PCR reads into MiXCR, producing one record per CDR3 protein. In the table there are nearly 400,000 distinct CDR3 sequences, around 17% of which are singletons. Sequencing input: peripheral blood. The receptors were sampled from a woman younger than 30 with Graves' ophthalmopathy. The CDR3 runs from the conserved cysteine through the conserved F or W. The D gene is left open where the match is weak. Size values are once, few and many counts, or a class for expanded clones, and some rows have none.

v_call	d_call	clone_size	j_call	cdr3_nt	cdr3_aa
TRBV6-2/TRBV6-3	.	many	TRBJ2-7	TGTGCCAGCAGCTTATGGACCTACGAGCAGTACTTC	CASSLWTYEQYF
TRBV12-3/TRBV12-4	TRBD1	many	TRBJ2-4	TGTGCCAGCAGCCACGGACAGGGGGCCAAAAACATTCAGTACTTC	CASSHGQGAKNIQYF
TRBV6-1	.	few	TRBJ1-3	TGTGCCAGCTTACCAACGGGGGGAAACACCATATATTTT	CASLPTGGNTIYF
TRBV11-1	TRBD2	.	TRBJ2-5	TGTGCCAGCAGCCCGTTACTGGCGGGAGGGCCTGGGGAGACCCAGTACTTC	CASSPLLAGGPGETQYF
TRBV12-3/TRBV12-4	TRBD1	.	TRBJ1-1	TGTGCCAGCAGTTTTGGGACAGTACCTGAAGCTTTCTTT	CASSFGTVPEAFF
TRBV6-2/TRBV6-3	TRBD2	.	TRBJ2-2	TGTGCCAGCAGTTATCGTGATCCGGGACTAGCGGGAGCAGGATTCGGGGAGCTGTTTTTT	CASSYRDPGLAGAGFGELFF
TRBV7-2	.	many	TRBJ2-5	TGTGCCAGCAGCACAAGGACATATATGGAGACCCAGTACTTC	CASSTRTYMETQYF
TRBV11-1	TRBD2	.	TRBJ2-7	TGTGCCAGCAGCTTACTGACTAGCGGCTACGAGCAGTACTTC	CASSLLTSGYEQYF
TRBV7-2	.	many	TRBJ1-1	TGTGCCAGCAGCTTAGGTTGGGGGATGAACACTGAAGCTTTCTTT	CASSLGWGMNTEAFF
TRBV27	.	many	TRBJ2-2	TGTGCCAGCAGGAAGGGGGGTGGGGAGCTGTTTTTT	CASRKGGGELFF
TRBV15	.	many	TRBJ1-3	TGTGCCACCAGCAGAGACAGCTCGACTTCTGGAAACACCATATATTTT	CATSRDSSTSGNTIYF
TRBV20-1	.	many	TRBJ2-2	TGCAGTGCTCCAGCCGGGGAGCTGTTTTTT	CSAPAGELFF
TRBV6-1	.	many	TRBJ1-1	TGTGCCAGCAGTGAACCACCGCGGCCCCTCGCTGAAGCTTTCTTT	CASSEPPRPLAEAFF
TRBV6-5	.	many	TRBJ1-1	TGTGCCAGCACTTCTACCACTGAAGCTTTCTTT	CASTSTTEAFF
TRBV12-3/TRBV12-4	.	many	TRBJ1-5	TGTGCCAGCAGCGTCGCAGGGGCCCAGCCCCAGCATTTT	CASSVAGAQPQHF
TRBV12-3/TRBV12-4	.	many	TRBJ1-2	TGTGCCAGCAGTTTAGCCGTTAACTATGGCTACACCTTC	CASSLAVNYGYTF
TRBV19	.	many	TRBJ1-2	TGTGCCAGCCAAGACTCTCCGGGTAGAATCGCCTTC	CASQDSPGRIAF
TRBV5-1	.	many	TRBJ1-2	TGCGCCAGCAGCTTGGCCTCTGCCGAAGCCTATGGCTACACCTTC	CASSLASAEAYGYTF
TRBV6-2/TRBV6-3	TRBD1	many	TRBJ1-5	TGTGCCAGCAGTTACCGACAGGGGAAAATACTCCAGCATTTT	CASSYRQGKILQHF
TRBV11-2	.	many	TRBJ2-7	TGTGCCAGCAGTCCTGTCCGGGGCCGGGGAATGGGGGAGCAGTACTTC	CASSPVRGRGMGEQYF
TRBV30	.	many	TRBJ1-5	TGTGCCTGGAGTCCGGACAGAAATCAGCCCCAGCATTTT	CAWSPDRNQPQHF
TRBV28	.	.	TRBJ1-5	TGTGCCAGCAGTTTCTCACAGGGAAGAAAGGGCAAGCAAGCTCAGCCCCAGCATTTT	CASSFSQGRKGKQAQPQHF
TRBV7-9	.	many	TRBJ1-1	TGTGCCAGCACCCCCCCGGAAGCGGCGAACACTGAAGCTTTCTTT	CASTPPEAANTEAFF
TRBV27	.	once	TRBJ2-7	TGTGCCAGCAGTTTCAGACGAGTTCCCTACGAGCAGTACTTC	CASSFRRVPYEQYF
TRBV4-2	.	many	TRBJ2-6	TGTGCCAGCAGCCAAGGCGGTTCCTCTGGGGCCAACGTCCTGACTTTC	CASSQGGSSGANVLTF
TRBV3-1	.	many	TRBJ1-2	TGTGCCAGCAGCCAGACGCCCGAGGAAATCTATGGCTACACCTTC	CASSQTPEEIYGYTF
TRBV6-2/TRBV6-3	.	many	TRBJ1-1	TGTGCCAGCAGTTACTCGATAACGGGGATACTGAACACTGAAGCTTTCTTT	CASSYSITGILNTEAFF
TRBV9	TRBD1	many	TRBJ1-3	TGTGCCAGCAGCGTGACCGGGACAGGGTTTCCGGGAGCGGGAAACACCATATATTTT	CASSVTGTGFPGAGNTIYF
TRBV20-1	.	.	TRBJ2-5	TGCAGTGCTAGTCCGGTGGGGGCGGCCGAAGAGACCCAGTACTTC	CSASPVGAAEETQYF
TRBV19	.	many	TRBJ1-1	TGTGCCAGTAGTATATTCCAGTCTTCCAGGTACACTGAAGCTTTCTTT	CASSIFQSSRYTEAFF
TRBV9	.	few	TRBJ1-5	TGTGCCAGCAGCGTAGATTTGAGCCAGCCCCAGCATTTT	CASSVDLSQPQHF